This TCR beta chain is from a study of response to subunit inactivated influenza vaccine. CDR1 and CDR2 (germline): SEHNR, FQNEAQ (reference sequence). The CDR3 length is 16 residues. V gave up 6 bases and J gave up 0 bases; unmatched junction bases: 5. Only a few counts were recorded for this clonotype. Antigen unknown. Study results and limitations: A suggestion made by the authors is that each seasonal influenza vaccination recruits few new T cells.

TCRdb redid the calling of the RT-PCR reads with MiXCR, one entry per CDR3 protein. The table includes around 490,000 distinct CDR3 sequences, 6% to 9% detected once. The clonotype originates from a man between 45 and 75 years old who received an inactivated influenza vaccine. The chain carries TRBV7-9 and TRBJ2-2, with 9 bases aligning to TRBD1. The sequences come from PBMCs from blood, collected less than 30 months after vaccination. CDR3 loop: CASSFTGGPNTGELFF. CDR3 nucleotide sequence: TGTGCCAGCAGTTTCACAGGGGGCCCGAACACCGGGGAGCTGTTTTTT.